This is a list of T cell receptor beta chains from one sample in a study of blood T cell repertoires in COVID-19. Measured with immunoSEQ multiplex PCR; TCRdb has only the in-frame clones, and not every one. In the table there are fewer than 400,000 clones, around nine tenths of which are singletons. What was sequenced was PBMCs or T cells enriched from blood (not recorded which). The receptors were gathered from a man aged 55-75 years who had recovered from COVID-19. The CDR3 runs from the conserved cysteine through the conserved F or W. A D gene is named only where the DNA matches it firmly.

J | D | V | CDR3
TRBJ1-1 | . | TRBV18 | CASSPRTEMNTEAFF
TRBJ1-2 | . | TRBV6-5 | CASRDHRDNYGYTF
TRBJ1-1 | . | TRBV19 | CASSKGGGDEAFF
TRBJ2-5 | . | TRBV5-1 | CASSLGVSGFQETQYF
TRBJ2-7 | TRBD2 | TRBV7-3 | CASSLGRGSYEQYF
TRBJ1-2 | . | TRBV28 | CASLAGGKTDSYTF
TRBJ2-7 | TRBD2 | TRBV7-3 | CASNLAAYEQYF
TRBJ2-7 | TRBD2 | TRBV7-2 | CASSLGLAAYEQYF
TRBJ1-5 | . | TRBV30 | CAWSEAQGNQPQHF
TRBJ1-5 | . | TRBV10-2 | CASRKQGNQPQHF
TRBJ2-1 | . | TRBV4-1 | CASSPGPLGRGSSYNEQFF
TRBJ2-2 | . | TRBV29-1 | CSVEGQVTGELFF
TRBJ2-3 | TRBD2 | TRBV7-3 | CASGAAGEASTDTQYF
TRBJ2-7 | TRBD1 | TRBV28 | CASSGQGNSYEQYF
TRBJ2-1 | . | TRBV7-6 | CASSLGVGRSNEQFF
TRBJ2-2 | . | TRBV2 | CASSEALRGGELFF
TRBJ1-4 | . | TRBV10-2 | CASSGSWQGVGKLFF
TRBJ2-7 | TRBD1 | TRBV18 | CASSPKTGGGYEQYF
TRBJ2-7 | . | TRBV19 | CASRLTSSYEQYF
TRBJ2-5 | TRBD1 | TRBV7-9 | CASSLTTGGKETQYF
TRBJ1-2 | . | TRBV6-2/TRBV6-3 | CASSHRDSGHYGYTF
TRBJ2-7 | . | TRBV6-1 | CASSELFSGYEQYF
TRBJ1-1 | TRBD1 | TRBV27 | CASSFFSQGAAEAFF
TRBJ2-7 | . | TRBV28 | CASRHGGAPYEQYF
TRBJ2-6 | . | TRBV24-1 | CATSAGQAGANVLTF
TRBJ1-3 | TRBD1 | TRBV4-1 | CASSRGLESGNTIYF
TRBJ1-1 | . | TRBV25-1 | CASSNPGGRTEAFF
TRBJ2-5 | . | TRBV4-1 | CASSQMGSGTEGTQYF
TRBJ2-7 | . | TRBV4-2 | CASSPGTTPYEQYF
TRBJ2-5 | TRBD1 | TRBV5-1 | CASSLARGRRETQYF
TRBJ2-7 | TRBD2 | TRBV7-9 | CASSLRLAGSYEQYF
TRBJ2-7 | TRBD1 | TRBV28 | CASRGQGRGSYEQYF
TRBJ2-5 | TRBD1 | TRBV24-1 | CATSDRDSQETQYF
TRBJ1-3 | . | TRBV6-5 | CASSYYPGAGNTIYF
TRBJ2-2 | . | TRBV7-3 | CASSFDRGGAGELFF
TRBJ2-7 | . | TRBV6-5 | CASSGRGGYEQYF
TRBJ2-1 | TRBD2 | TRBV19 | CASSNPGLAGVEQFF
TRBJ1-6 | . | TRBV2 | CASLRDGGRNSPLHF
TRBJ2-2 | . | TRBV5-5 | CASSLLGGDTGELFF
TRBJ1-2 | . | TRBV5-5 | CASSLASGSSNYGYTF
TRBJ2-2 | TRBD2 | TRBV19 | CASSITSGRPTGELFF
TRBJ1-3 | . | TRBV6-5 | CASSYSEGISGNTIYF
TRBJ1-3 | TRBD1 | TRBV6-5 | CASSRQGNGNTIYF
TRBJ2-5 | . | TRBV5-4 | CASSLDRGGQETQYF
TRBJ2-1 | . | TRBV5-1 | CASSLATARGNEQFF
TRBJ1-2 | TRBD1 | TRBV4-2 | CASSRQDGTGGYYGYTF